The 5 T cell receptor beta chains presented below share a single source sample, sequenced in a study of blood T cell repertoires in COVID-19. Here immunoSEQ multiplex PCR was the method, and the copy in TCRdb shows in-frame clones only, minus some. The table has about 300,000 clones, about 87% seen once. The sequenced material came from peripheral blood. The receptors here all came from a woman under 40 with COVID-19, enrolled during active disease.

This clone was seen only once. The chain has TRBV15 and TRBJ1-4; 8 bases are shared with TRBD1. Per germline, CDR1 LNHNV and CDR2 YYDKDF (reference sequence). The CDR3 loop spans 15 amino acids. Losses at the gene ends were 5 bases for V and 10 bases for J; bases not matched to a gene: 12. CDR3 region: CATSSRDRRLVKLFF. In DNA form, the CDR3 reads TGTGCCACCAGCTCGCGGGACAGGCGACTGGTAAAACTGTTTTTT.

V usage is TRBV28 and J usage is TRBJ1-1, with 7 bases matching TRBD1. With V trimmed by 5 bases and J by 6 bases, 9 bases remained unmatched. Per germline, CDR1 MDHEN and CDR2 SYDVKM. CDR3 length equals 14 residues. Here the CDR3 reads CASSPRTGRSEAFF. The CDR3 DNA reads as TGTGCCAGCAGTCCCCGGACAGGTCGGTCTGAAGCTTTCTTT.

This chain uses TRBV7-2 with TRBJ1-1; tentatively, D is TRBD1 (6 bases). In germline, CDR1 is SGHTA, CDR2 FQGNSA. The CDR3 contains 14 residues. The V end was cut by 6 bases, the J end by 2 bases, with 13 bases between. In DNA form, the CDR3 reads TGTGCCAGCAGATTCAGGGGATTCAACACTGAAGCTTTCTTT. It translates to CASRFRGFNTEAFF.

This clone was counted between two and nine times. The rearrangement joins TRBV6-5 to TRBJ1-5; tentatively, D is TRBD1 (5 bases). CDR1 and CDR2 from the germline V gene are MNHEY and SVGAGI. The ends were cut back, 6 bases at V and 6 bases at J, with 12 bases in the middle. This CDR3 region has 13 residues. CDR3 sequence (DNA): TGTGCCAGCAGGGCAGGGTTGTCTCAGCCCCAGCATTTT. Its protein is CASRAGLSQPQHF.

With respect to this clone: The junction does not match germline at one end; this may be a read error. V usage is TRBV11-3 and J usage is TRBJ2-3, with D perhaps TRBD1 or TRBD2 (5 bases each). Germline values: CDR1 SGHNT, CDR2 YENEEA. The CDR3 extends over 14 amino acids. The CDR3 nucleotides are TGTGCCAACAGCTTAGGGGAGACAACAGATACGCAGTATTTT. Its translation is CANSLGETTDTQYF.